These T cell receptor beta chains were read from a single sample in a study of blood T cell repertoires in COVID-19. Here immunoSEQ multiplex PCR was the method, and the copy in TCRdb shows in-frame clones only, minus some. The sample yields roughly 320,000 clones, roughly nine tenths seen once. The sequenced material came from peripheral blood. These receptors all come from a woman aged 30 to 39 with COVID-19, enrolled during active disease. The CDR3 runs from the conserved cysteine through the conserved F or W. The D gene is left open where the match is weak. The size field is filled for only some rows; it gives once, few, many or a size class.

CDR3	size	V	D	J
CASTLPEGSTEAFF	NA	TRBV13	NA	TRBJ1-1
CASSLSRIRGIPPSSGANVLTF	NA	TRBV28	NA	TRBJ2-6
CASSQGGDQPQHF	NA	TRBV2	NA	TRBJ1-5
CASSEAVQLNTEAFF	NA	TRBV6-1	NA	TRBJ1-1
CASSEEGGGAQPQHF	NA	TRBV6-1	NA	TRBJ1-5
CASSKGGKSTDTQYF	NA	TRBV21-1	NA	TRBJ2-3
CASSPSRSGREKNIQYF	NA	TRBV6-6	NA	TRBJ2-4
CSVAGTGNGYTF	NA	TRBV29-1	TRBD1	TRBJ1-2
CASSDLGRRVTEAFF	NA	TRBV2	NA	TRBJ1-1
CASSLGVYEQYF	once	TRBV6-6	NA	TRBJ2-7
CASREGRYSPLHF	NA	TRBV5-4	NA	TRBJ1-6
CASSPVAGGYEQYF	NA	TRBV18	TRBD2	TRBJ2-7
CASSLNYGYTF	NA	TRBV2	NA	TRBJ1-2
CASSSPYWDTLNYGYTF	NA	TRBV7-2	NA	TRBJ1-2
CASSRKSSYNSPLHF	few	TRBV4-3	NA	TRBJ1-6
CASEGGTDTQYF	NA	TRBV7-9	NA	TRBJ2-3
CASSLGAPGYTF	NA	TRBV5-1	NA	TRBJ1-2
CASSRYTEAFF	NA	TRBV2	NA	TRBJ1-1
CASSLWTRQGDNQPQHF	NA	TRBV28	TRBD1	TRBJ1-5
CASSLSGALGGDTQYF	NA	TRBV7-2	TRBD2	TRBJ2-3
CASSLLVGGGYTF	once	TRBV12-3/TRBV12-4	NA	TRBJ1-2
CASSFQAIEAFF	NA	TRBV12-3/TRBV12-4	NA	TRBJ1-1
CSVESENNYGYTF	NA	TRBV29-1	NA	TRBJ1-2
CTSRSGGRGTEAFF	NA	TRBV1	NA	TRBJ1-1
CASGFSGGADTQYF	NA	TRBV12-5	TRBD2	TRBJ2-3
CASSLPGEGDTQYF	NA	TRBV5-1	TRBD2	TRBJ2-3
CASSFRDRGTDTQYF	NA	TRBV7-8	TRBD1	TRBJ2-3
CASSLGGLDSLNQNTIYF	NA	TRBV5-1	NA	TRBJ1-3
CSVGQGGNQPQHF	NA	TRBV29-1	TRBD1	TRBJ1-5
CASSQVDKNPYGYTF	NA	TRBV3-1/TRBV3-2	NA	TRBJ1-2
CASSLNPGSQPQHF	NA	TRBV28	NA	TRBJ1-5
CASSQGEGAQYF	NA	TRBV3-1/TRBV3-2	NA	TRBJ2-5